This TCR beta chain was profiled in a study of T cell responses to AZD1222 COVID-19 vaccine. The overall study: Analyses pooled second doses at about 4 or about 12 weeks. Study-level findings and limits: Baseline seropositivity occurred in only six or seven AZD1222 recipients. A mostly white British donor set with more females was recruited, and clonal diversity was possibly underestimated. Spike regions recognized by vaccine-associated CD4 TCRs spanned the protein, led by 160-218 and 743-854.

This clone was observed a single time. The antigen remains undetermined. Assay used: immunoSEQ multiplex PCR; TCRdb lists only in-frame clones, some missing. The data hold 150,000 to 200,000 clones, with around nine tenths observed a single time. The CDR3 totals 13 residues. Germline loops: CDR1 MNHEY, CDR2 SVGAGI. V was clipped by 5 bases and J by 6 bases; unmatched bases: 4. Sequenced here: peripheral blood, sampled on day 0 of AZD1222 vaccination. The clonotype originates from an adult in good health. The chain has TRBV6-5 and TRBJ1-5; 7 positions match TRBD1. In DNA form, the CDR3 reads TGTGCCAGCAGTCAGGGGGTTATTCAGCCCCAGCATTTT. It is translated as CASSQGVIQPQHF.